This T cell receptor (beta chain) was recorded in a study of shared clonotypes between healthy human individuals. A note on this clone: Its antigen is still unknown.

The length of the CDR3 is 14 residues. V shed 5 bases and J 6 bases; nucleotides not matched to a gene: 10. Germline V gives CDR1 SGHDT, CDR2 YYEEEE. Study conclusions and caveats: Relative to clonotypes present in all four donors, those not shared had lower generation probabilities. Only a few donors were included, so the genetic and exposure-history diversity represented was limited.

Methods used by the authors: ImmunoSEQ supplied junction-only sequences lacking quality scores, so filtering was different. Generated by immunoSEQ multiplex PCR, the TCRdb table keeps only in-frame clones and is missing some. V, J and clone size were drawn from that table, and D and trimming were deduced from the DNA. The repertoire holds some 2,500,000 clones, roughly 93% seen once, with 0.36% in the top ten. The sequenced sample consisted of naive CD4+ T cells from PBMCs. Subset of the sample: CD45RA+ positively selected. The clonotype comes from a man between 18 and 35 years old in good health. Some clones in this sample may be carry-over from other donors' samples. V usage is TRBV5-6 and J usage is TRBJ1-1, with 7 bases lining up with TRBD1. DNA for the CDR3: TGTGCCAGCAGTCGTATAGACAGGGCCCCTGAAGCTTTCTTT. Encoded protein: CASSRIDRAPEAFF. Variable domain in full (rest from reference TRBV5-6 and TRBJ1-1): DAGVTQSPTHLIKTRGQQVTLRCSPKSGHDTVSWYQQALGQGPQFIFQYYEEEERQRGNFPDRFSGHQFPNYSSELNVNALLLGDSALYLCASSRIDRAPEAFFGQGTRLTVV.